This T cell receptor (beta chain) appears in the sequencing data of a study of immune evolution from preneoplasia to lung adenocarcinoma. This CDR3 is 13 amino acids long. The germline CDR1 and CDR2 sequences are MNHEY and SVGAGI. The trim removed 6 bases at V and 7 bases at J, leaving 4 bases unmatched. The data were produced by immunoSEQ multiplex PCR, yet TCRdb's version contains in-frame clones alone and is incomplete. The table records roughly 6,700 clones, roughly four fifths of them present only once. V and J are TRBV6-5 and TRBJ2-2, with 8 bases aligning to TRBD1. Sequencing used FFPE minimally invasive lung adenocarcinoma tissue. The receptor comes from a person between 65 and 79 years old with lung adenocarcinoma. In DNA, the CDR3 is TGTGCCAGCAGACAGGGGGTCGGCGGGGAGCTGTTTTTT. Encoded protein: CASRQGVGGELFF.